The 5 T cell receptor beta chains below come from one sample, sequenced in a study of cytomegalovirus exposure and HLA in healthy donors. PCR used 60 Vbeta primers and 13 Jbeta primers. The repertoire was sequenced with immunoSEQ multiplex PCR; TCRdb's copy has only in-frame clones and lacks some. The repertoire holds some 180,000 clones, about 77% seen once, with less than 2.5% in the top ten. Sequenced sample: PBMCs. These receptors came from a woman in her 30s in good health and CMV-seropositive.

The genes are TRBV28 and TRBJ1-6, with D possibly being TRBD1 (5 bases). Trimming removed 6 bases from V and 10 bases from J, with 25 bases in between. CDR1 and CDR2 from the germline V gene are MDHEN and SYDVKM. CDR3 size: 17 residues. The CDR3 bases are TGTGCCAGCAGACCTCTCACCGACAGCCGTGTGGAGTCACCCCTCCACTTT. Encoded protein: CASRPLTDSRVESPLHF.

The chain is built from TRBV10-1 and TRBJ2-7, with D perhaps TRBD2 (5 bases). Germline lookup yields CDR1 WNHNN and CDR2 SYGVQD (reference sequence). Trimming pared 6 bases from V and 2 bases from J, leaving 17 bases between. This CDR3 has 15 residues. CDR3 DNA sequence: TGCGCCAGCAGAAGAGATACAGCGGCCCCCTACGAGCAGTACTTC. Its protein product is CASRRDTAAPYEQYF.

This clone was counted only a few times. The rearrangement links TRBV5-8 to TRBJ2-3, with 9 bases aligning to TRBD2. V was clipped by 0 bases and J by 8 bases; unmatched bases: 13. CDR3 length: 17 amino acids. CDR1 is SGHTS, CDR2 YDEGEE, per germline. CDR3 nucleotide sequence: TGTGCCAGCAGCTTGGACTTAGCGGGGGCCGTCCGGGGTACGCAGTATTTT. Protein sequence: CASSLDLAGAVRGTQYF.

On this clone: The sample contains more than one DNA sequence encoding this CDR3. V gene TRBV19 combines with J gene TRBJ2-7, with TRBD2 matching over 7 bases. The V gene end was trimmed by 5 bases and the J gene end by 4 bases; junction bases not matched to a gene: 2. The CDR3 is 12 amino acids. Germline CDR1 LNHDA, CDR2 SQIVND (reference sequence). Here the CDR3 reads CASSSGGYEQYF. In DNA form, the CDR3 reads TGTGCCAGTAGTTCGGGGGGATACGAGCAGTACTTC.

The V call is TRBV18, the J call TRBJ1-4; D is ambiguous. The CDR3 runs to 13 residues. CDR1 is KGHSH and CDR2 is LQKENI in the germline V gene. The germline V and J ends were trimmed by 2 bases and 5 bases, with 6 bases remaining between them. CDR3 loop: CASSPNANEKLFF. The CDR3, as DNA: TGTGCCAGCTCACCAAATGCGAATGAAAAACTGTTTTTT.